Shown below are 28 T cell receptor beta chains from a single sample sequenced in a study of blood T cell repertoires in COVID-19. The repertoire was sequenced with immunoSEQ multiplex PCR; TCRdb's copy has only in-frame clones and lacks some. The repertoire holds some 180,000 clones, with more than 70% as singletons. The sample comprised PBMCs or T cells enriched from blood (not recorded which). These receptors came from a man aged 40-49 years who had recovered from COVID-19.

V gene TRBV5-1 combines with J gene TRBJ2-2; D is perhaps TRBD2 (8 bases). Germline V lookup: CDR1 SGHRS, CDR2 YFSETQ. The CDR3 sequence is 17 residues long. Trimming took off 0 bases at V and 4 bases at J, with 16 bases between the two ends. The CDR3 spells CASSLAGRGLSTGELFF. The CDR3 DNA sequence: TGCGCCAGCAGCTTGGCCGGGAGGGGGCTGAGCACCGGGGAGCTGTTTTTT.

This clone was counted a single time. The DNA for the CDR3 is TGTGCCTGGAGTCAGGGACAGGGGGATGGCTACACCTTC. Translating it yields CAWSQGQGDGYTF. The chain couples TRBV30 to TRBJ1-2, with TRBD1 identical over 11 bases. The germline V gene encodes CDR1 GTSNPN and CDR2 SVGIG (reference sequence). The V and J ends lost 2 bases and 6 bases, in that order; junction bases with no gene match: 2. The CDR3 is 13 residues long.

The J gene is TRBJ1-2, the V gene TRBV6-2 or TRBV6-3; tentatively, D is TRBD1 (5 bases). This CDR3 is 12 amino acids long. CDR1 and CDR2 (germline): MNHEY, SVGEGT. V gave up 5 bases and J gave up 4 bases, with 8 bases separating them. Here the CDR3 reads CASSLGGYGYTF. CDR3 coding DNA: TGTGCCAGCAGTCTGGGGGGCTATGGCTACACCTTC.

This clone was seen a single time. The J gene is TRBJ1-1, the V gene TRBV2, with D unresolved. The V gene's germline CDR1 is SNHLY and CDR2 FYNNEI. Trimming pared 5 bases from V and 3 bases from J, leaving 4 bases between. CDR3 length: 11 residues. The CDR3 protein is CASSRDTEAFF. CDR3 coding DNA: TGTGCCAGCAGTCGAGACACTGAAGCTTTCTTT. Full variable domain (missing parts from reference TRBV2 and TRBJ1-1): EPEVTQTPSHQVTQMGQEVILRCVPISNHLYFYWYRQILGQKVEFLVSFYNNEISEKSEIFDDQFSVERPDGSNFTLKIRSTKLEDSAMYFCASSRDTEAFFGQGTRLTVV.

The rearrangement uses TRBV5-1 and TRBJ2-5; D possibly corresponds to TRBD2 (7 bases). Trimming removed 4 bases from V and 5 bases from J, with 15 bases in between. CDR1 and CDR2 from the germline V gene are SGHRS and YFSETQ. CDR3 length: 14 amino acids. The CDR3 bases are TGCGCCAGCAGCGCCTACAGGGAGGGGGAGACCCAGTACTTC. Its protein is CASSAYREGETQYF.

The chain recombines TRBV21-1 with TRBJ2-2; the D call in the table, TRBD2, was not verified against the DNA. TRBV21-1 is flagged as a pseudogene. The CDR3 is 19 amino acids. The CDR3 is CASSTGGTSGGRNTGELFF. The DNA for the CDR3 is TGTGCCAGCAGCACCGGAGGGACTAGCGGGGGAAGGAACACCGGGGAGCTGTTTTTT.

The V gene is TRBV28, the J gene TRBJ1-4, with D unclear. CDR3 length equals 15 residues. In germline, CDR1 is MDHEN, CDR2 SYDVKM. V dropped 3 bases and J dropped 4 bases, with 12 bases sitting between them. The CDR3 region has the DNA TGTGCCAGCAGTTTCTCGCGACAAGTTAATGAAAAACTGTTTTTT. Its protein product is CASSFSRQVNEKLFF.

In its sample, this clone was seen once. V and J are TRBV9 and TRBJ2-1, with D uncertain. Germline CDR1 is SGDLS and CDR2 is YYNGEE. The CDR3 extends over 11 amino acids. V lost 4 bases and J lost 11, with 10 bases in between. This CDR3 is CASSLAEKQFF. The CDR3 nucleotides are TGTGCCAGCAGCCTGGCGGAGAAGCAGTTCTTC.

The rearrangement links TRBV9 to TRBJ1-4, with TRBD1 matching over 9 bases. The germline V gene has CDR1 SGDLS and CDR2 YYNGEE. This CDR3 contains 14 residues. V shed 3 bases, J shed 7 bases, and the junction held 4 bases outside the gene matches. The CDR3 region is CASSADRGFEKLFF. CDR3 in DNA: TGTGCCAGCAGCGCCGACAGGGGGTTTGAAAAACTGTTTTTT.

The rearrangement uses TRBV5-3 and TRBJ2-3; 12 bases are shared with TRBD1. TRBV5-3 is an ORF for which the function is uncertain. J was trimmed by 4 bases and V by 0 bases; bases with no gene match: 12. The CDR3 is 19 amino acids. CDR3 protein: CARSLEGTGGAMGSDTQYF. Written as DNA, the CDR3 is TGTGCCAGAAGCTTGGAAGGGACAGGGGGCGCTATGGGTTCAGATACGCAGTATTTT.

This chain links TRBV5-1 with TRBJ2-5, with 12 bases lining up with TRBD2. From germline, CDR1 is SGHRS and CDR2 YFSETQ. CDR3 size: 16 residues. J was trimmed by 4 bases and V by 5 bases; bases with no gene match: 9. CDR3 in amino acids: CASRSGTSGSSETQYF. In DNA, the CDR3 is TGCGCCAGCAGGAGTGGGACTAGCGGGTCATCAGAGACCCAGTACTTC.

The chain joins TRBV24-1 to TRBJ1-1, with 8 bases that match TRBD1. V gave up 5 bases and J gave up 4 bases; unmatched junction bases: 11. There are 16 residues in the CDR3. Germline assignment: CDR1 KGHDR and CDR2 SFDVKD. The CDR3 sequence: CATSGFSGTGVTEAFF. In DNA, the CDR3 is TGTGCCACCAGTGGTTTCTCCGGGACAGGAGTCACTGAAGCTTTCTTT.

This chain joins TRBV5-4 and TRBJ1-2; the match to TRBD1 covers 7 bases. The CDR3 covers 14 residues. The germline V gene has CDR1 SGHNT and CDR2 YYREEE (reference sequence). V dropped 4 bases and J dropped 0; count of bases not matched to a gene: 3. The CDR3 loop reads CASSDGTANYGYTF. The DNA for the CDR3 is TGTGCCAGCAGCGATGGGACAGCTAACTATGGCTACACCTTC. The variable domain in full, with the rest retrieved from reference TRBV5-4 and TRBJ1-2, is ETGVTQSPTHLIKTRGQQVTLRCSSQSGHNTVSWYQQALGQGPQFIFQYYREEENGRGNFPPRFSGLQFPNYSSELNVNALELDDSALYLCASSDGTANYGYTFGSGTRLTVV.

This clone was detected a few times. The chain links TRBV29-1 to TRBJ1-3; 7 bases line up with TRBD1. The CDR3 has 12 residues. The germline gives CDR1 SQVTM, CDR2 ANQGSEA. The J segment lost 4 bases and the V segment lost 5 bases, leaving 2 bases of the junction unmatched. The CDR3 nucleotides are TGCAGCGTTACGACAGGGGGAAACACCATATATTTT. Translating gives CSVTTGGNTIYF.

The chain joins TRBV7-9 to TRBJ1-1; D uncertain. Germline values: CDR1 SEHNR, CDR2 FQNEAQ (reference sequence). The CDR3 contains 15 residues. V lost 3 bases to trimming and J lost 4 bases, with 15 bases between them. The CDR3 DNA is TGTGCCAGCAGCTTTTCGGCAGGTTTGGGCACTGAAGCTTTCTTT. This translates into CASSFSAGLGTEAFF. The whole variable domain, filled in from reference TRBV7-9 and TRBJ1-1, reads DTGVSQNPRHKITKRGQNVTFRCDPISEHNRLYWYRQTLGQGPEFLTYFQNEAQLEKSRLLSDRFSAERPKGSFSTLEIQRTEQGDSAMYLCASSFSAGLGTEAFFGQGTRLTVV.

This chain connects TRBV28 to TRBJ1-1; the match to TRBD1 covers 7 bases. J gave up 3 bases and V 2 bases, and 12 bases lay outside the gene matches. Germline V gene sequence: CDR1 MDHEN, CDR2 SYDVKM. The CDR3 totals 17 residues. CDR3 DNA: TGTGCCAGCAGTTTAATTCGGGACAGCGGGCAGGACACTGAAGCTTTCTTT. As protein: CASSLIRDSGQDTEAFF.

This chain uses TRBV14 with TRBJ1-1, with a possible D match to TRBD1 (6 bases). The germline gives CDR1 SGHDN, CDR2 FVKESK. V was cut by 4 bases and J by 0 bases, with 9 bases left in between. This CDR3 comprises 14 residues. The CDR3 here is CASSPRGMNTEAFF. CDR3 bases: TGTGCCAGCAGCCCCAGGGGTATGAACACTGAAGCTTTCTTT.

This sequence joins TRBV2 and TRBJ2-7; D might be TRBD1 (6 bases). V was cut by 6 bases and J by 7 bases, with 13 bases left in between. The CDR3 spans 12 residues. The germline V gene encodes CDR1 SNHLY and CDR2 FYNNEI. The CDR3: CASRDSLGEQYF. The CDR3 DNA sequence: TGTGCCAGCAGGGACAGCCTAGGGGAGCAGTACTTC.

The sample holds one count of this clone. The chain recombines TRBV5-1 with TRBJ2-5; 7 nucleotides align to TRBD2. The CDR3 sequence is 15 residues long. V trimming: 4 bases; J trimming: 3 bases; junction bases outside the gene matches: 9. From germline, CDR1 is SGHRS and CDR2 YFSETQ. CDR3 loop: CASSKGGLAEETQYF. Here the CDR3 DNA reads TGCGCCAGCAGCAAAGGTGGGCTAGCGGAAGAGACCCAGTACTTC.

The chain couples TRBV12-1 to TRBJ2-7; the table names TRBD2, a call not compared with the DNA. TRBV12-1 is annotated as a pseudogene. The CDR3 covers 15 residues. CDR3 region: CASSSFPGLFYEQYF. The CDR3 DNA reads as TGTGCCAGCAGCAGTTTCCCGGGACTGTTCTACGAGCAGTACTTC.

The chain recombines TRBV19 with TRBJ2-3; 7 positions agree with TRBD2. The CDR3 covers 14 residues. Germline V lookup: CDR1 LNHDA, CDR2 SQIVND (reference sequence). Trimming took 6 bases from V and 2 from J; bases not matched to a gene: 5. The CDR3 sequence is CASSTTSFTDTQYF. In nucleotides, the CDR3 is TGTGCCAGTAGCACGACTAGCTTCACAGATACGCAGTATTTT.

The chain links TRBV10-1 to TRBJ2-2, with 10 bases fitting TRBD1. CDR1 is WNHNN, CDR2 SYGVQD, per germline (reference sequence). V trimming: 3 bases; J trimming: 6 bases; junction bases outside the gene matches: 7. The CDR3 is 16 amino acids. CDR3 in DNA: TGCGCCAGCAGTGATTCCCGGACAGGGGGATCCGGGGAGCTGTTTTTT. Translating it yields CASSDSRTGGSGELFF.

The CDR3 is CATSDARTPGSNQPQHF. The CDR3 nucleotides are TGTGCCACCAGTGATGCGAGGACACCTGGGAGCAATCAGCCCCAGCATTTT. The genes are TRBV24-1 and TRBJ1-5; a weak D match, TRBD1 (5 bases). CDR1 is KGHDR, CDR2 SFDVKD, per germline. V was clipped by 3 bases and J by 1 base, with 15 bases between them. CDR3 length: 17 residues.

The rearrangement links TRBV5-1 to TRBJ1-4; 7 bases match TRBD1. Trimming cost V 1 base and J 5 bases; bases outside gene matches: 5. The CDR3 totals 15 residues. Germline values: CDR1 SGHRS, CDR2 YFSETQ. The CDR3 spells CASSLLGQLNEKLFF. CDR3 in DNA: TGCGCCAGCAGCTTGTTGGGACAGCTAAATGAAAAACTGTTTTTT. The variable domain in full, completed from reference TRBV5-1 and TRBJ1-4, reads KAGVTQTPRYLIKTRGQQVTLSCSPISGHRSVSWYQQTPGQGLQFLFEYFSETQRNKGNFPGRFSGRQFSNSRSEMNVSTLELGDSALYLCASSLLGQLNEKLFFGSGTQLSVL.

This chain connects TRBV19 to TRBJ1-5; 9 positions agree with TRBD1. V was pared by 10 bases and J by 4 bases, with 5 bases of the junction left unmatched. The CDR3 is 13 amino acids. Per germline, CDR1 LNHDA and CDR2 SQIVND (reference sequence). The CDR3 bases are TGTGCCATTTCCGGGACAGGGAATCAGCCCCAGCATTTT. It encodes CAISGTGNQPQHF.

The CDR3 DNA reads as TGTGCCAGCAGTTTAGCAGTGATGGCAGGCCATTCCTACGAGCAGTACTTC. Protein: CASSLAVMAGHSYEQYF. V and J are TRBV27 and TRBJ2-7; D unclear. Per germline, CDR1 MNHEY and CDR2 SMNVEV (reference sequence). Trimming took off 2 bases at V and 1 base at J, with 18 bases between the two ends. The CDR3 sequence is 17 residues long.

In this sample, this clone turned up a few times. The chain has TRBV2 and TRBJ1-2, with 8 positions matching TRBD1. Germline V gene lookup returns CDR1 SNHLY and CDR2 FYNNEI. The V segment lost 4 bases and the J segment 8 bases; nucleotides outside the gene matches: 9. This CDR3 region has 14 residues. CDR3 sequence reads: CASSVVQGAGGYTF. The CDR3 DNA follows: TGTGCCAGCAGTGTTGTTCAGGGGGCAGGGGGCTACACCTTC.

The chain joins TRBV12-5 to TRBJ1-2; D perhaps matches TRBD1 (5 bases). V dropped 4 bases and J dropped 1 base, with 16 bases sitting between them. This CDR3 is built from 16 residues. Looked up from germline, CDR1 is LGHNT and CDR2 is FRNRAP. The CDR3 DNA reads TGTGCTAGTGGTTCACAACTTCCGGACAATAACTATGGCTACACCTTC. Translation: CASGSQLPDNNYGYTF.